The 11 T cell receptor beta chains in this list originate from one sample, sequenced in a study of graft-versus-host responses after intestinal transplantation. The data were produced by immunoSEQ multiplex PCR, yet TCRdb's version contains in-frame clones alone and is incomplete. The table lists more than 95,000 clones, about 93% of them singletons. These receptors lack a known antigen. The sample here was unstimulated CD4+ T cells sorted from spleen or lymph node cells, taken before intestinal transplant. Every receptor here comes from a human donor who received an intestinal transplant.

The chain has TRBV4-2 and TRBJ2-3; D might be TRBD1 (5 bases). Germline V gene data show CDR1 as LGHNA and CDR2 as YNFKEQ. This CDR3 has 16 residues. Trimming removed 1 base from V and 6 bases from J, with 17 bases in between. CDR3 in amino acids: CASSQGEHAPGDTQYF. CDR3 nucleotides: TGTGCCAGCAGCCAAGGGGAACACGCTCCAGGGGATACGCAGTATTTT.

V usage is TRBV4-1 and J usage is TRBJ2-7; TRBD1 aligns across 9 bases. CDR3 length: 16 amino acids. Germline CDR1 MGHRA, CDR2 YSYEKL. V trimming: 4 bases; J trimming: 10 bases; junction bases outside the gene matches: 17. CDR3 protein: CASSPIPRGQGRLQYF. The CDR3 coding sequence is TGCGCCAGCAGCCCAATACCCCGTGGACAGGGGCGATTACAGTACTTC.

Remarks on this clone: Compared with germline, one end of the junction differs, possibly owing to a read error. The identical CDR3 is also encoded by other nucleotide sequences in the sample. The chain's CDR3 is CASSLVAASYEQYF. The CDR3 DNA sequence: TGTGCTAGCAGCTTAGTCGCGGCCTCCTACGAGCAGTACTTC. The chain employs TRBV7-9 and TRBJ2-7; no definite D call. Germline assignment: CDR1 SEHNR and CDR2 FQNEAQ (reference sequence). The CDR3 is made up of 14 amino acids.

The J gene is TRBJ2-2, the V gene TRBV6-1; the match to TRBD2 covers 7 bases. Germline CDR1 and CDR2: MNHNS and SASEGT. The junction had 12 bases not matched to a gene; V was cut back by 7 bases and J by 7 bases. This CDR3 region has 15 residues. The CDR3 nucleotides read TGTGCCAGCACCAGAAGCGGGGCGGGGAACGGGGAGCTGTTTTTT. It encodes CASTRSGAGNGELFF.

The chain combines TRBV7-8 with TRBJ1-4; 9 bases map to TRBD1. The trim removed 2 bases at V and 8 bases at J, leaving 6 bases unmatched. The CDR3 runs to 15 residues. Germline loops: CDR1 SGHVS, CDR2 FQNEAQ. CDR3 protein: CASSLHGTGNEKLFF. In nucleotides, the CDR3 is TGTGCCAGCAGCTTACATGGGACAGGGAACGAAAAACTGTTTTTT.

As DNA, the CDR3 is TGTGCCAGCAGCCCAGCAGGGGACGTCTACGAGCAGTACTTC. It codes for CASSPAGDVYEQYF. This chain connects TRBV7-9 to TRBJ2-7; tentative D call: TRBD1 (6 bases). Trimming took 5 bases from V and 3 from J, leaving 14 bases between them. Germline V gives CDR1 SEHNR, CDR2 FQNEAQ (reference sequence). CDR3 length: 14 amino acids.

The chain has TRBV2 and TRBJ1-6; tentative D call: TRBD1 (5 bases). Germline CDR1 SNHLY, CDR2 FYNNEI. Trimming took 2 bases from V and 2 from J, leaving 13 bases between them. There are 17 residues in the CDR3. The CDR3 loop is CASSERPGWTYNSPLHF. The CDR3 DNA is TGTGCCAGCAGTGAACGTCCAGGGTGGACCTATAATTCACCCCTCCACTTT. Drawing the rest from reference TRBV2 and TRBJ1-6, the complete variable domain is EPEVTQTPSHQVTQMGQEVILRCVPISNHLYFYWYRQILGQKVEFLVSFYNNEISEKSEIFDDQFSVERPDGSNFTLKIRSTKLEDSAMYFCASSERPGWTYNSPLHFGNGTRLTVT.

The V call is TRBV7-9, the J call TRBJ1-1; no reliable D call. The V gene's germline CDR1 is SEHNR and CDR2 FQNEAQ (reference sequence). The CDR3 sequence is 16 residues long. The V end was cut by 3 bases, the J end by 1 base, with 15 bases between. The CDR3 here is CASSLLGRGSNTEAFF. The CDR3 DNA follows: TGTGCCAGCAGCTTGCTCGGTCGGGGATCGAACACTGAAGCTTTCTTT.

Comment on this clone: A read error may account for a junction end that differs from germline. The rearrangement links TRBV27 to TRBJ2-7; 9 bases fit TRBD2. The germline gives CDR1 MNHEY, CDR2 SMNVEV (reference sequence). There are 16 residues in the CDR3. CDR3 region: CASSLGLATPTYGQYF. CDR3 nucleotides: TGTGCCAGCAGCCTAGGACTAGCGACCCCGACCTACGGGCAGTACTTC.

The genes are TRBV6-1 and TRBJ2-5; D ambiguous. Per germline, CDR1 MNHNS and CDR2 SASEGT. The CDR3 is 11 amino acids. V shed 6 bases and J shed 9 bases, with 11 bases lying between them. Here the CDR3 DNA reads TGTGCCAGCAGCCTAGACTTGTCCCAGTACTTC. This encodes CASSLDLSQYF.

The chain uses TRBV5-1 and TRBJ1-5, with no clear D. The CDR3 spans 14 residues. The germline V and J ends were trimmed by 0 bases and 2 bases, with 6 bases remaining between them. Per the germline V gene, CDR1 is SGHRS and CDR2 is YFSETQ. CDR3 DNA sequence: TGCGCCAGCAGCTTGGCTTCGGGCAATCAGCCCCAGCATTTT. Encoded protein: CASSLASGNQPQHF.